Each of the 7 T cell receptor beta chains below was sequenced from the same sample in a study of cytomegalovirus exposure and HLA in healthy donors. Researchers ran the PCR with 60 Vbeta and 13 Jbeta primers. The assay was immunoSEQ multiplex PCR, and TCRdb's table has in-frame clones only and misses some. The sample consists of 130,000 or so clones, approximately 10% of them appearing once. Sequenced: PBMCs. Receptor source: a woman aged 40 to 55 in good health and CMV-seropositive.

This chain joins TRBV2 and TRBJ2-2, with D possibly matching TRBD1 (6 bases). Trimming took 4 bases from V and 1 from J, leaving 7 bases between them. Germline-derived CDR1 and CDR2 are SNHLY and FYNNEI. The CDR3 is made up of 14 amino acids. The CDR3 coding sequence is TGTGCCAGCAGTGTGGACAGGAACACCGGGGAGCTGTTTTTT. This codes for CASSVDRNTGELFF.

The chain uses TRBV5-1 and TRBJ2-3, with 10 positions matching TRBD2. CDR1 and CDR2 from the germline V gene are SGHRS and YFSETQ. Trimming took 4 bases from V and 1 from J; bases not matched to a gene: 3. This CDR3 has 15 amino acids. The CDR3 DNA follows: TGCGCCAGCAGCCCCCTAGCGGGGGGCACAGATACGCAGTATTTT. Residues: CASSPLAGGTDTQYF.

The genes are TRBV4-2 and TRBJ2-7, with TRBD2 identical over 9 bases. Trimming removed 4 bases from V and 7 bases from J; junction bases left unmatched: 14. Germline assignment: CDR1 LGHNA and CDR2 YNFKEQ. CDR3 length: 16 amino acids. For the CDR3, the DNA is TGTGCCAGCAGCCTTCAGGAGACTAGCGGAGAAGATGAGCAGTACTTC. Translating gives CASSLQETSGEDEQYF.

This clone occurred a few times. The V gene is TRBV19, the J gene TRBJ1-6, with D perhaps matching TRBD1 (6 bases). Trimming stripped 3 bases from V and 9 bases from J, with 18 bases between. The CDR3 is made up of 16 amino acids. Germline CDR1 reads LNHDA; CDR2 reads SQIVND (reference sequence). The CDR3 protein is CASSIRAGALGSPLHF. CDR3 coding DNA: TGTGCCAGTAGTATCCGCGCAGGGGCGCTTGGTTCACCCCTCCACTTT.

This clone was detected only a few times. This chain joins TRBV29-1 and TRBJ1-1; 7 nucleotides align to TRBD1. V shed 7 bases, J shed 4 bases, and the junction held 6 bases outside the gene matches. The V gene's germline CDR1 is SQVTM and CDR2 ANQGSEA. The CDR3 contains 12 residues. The CDR3 DNA reads TGCAGCGGATGCAGGGGGAGCACTGAAGCTTTCTTT. It encodes CSGCRGSTEAFF.

This clone was counted between two and nine times. The chain is built from TRBV9 and TRBJ2-2, with a possible D match to TRBD1 (5 bases). The CDR3 is 15 amino acids. V dropped 4 bases and J dropped 1 base, with 11 bases sitting between them. Germline V lookup: CDR1 SGDLS, CDR2 YYNGEE. CDR3 amino acids: CASSHGQGNTGELFF. The CDR3 DNA reads as TGTGCCAGCAGCCATGGGCAGGGGAACACCGGGGAGCTGTTTTTT.

This clone turned up a few times. This chain links TRBV25-1 with TRBJ1-3; 7 bases map to TRBD1. The ends lost 6 bases at V and 0 bases at J; junction bases unmatched: 14. CDR1 is MGHDK, CDR2 SYGVNS, per germline. CDR3 size: 18 residues. CDR3 sequence: CASSLIQTGHPSGNTIYF. In DNA, the CDR3 is TGTGCCAGCAGCCTCATTCAGACAGGGCATCCCTCTGGAAACACCATATATTTT.